The 20 T cell receptor beta chains given below trace back to one sample, sequenced in a study of OX40 agonist ivuxolimab in advanced cancers. Clones were read by immunoSEQ multiplex PCR, and TCRdb kept only the in-frame ones, dropping some. The repertoire has roughly 62,000 clones, about 90% of them found once; the top ten carry about 4.1%. The sample consisted of CD4+ or CD8+ T cells sorted from blood, taken in a trial of the OX40 agonist ivuxolimab. The receptors derive from an adult with an advanced solid tumor such as melanoma, head and neck, liver or kidney cancer.

As DNA, the CDR3 is TGTGCCAGCAGCTCCAGAGACTACGAGCAGTACTTC. Translation gives CASSSRDYEQYF. The rearrangement links TRBV11-2 to TRBJ2-7, with no clear D. V lost 4 bases to trimming and J lost 3 bases, with 7 bases between them. The germline V gene has CDR1 SGHAT and CDR2 FQNNGV. The length of the CDR3 is 12 residues.

The V call is TRBV27, the J call TRBJ2-1; D is unclear. Germline V lookup: CDR1 MNHEY, CDR2 SMNVEV (reference sequence). The CDR3 has 14 residues. V lost 0 bases, J lost 4 bases, and 7 bases lay in between. CDR3 in amino acids: CASSLSIVYNEQFF. CDR3 nucleotides: TGTGCCAGCAGTTTATCGATCGTTTACAATGAGCAGTTCTTC.

V is TRBV7-9 and J is TRBJ2-7, with D maybe TRBD1 (6 bases). This CDR3 comprises 17 residues. Germline V lookup: CDR1 SEHNR, CDR2 FQNEAQ (reference sequence). V shed 2 bases and J shed 2 bases, with 19 bases lying between them. In DNA form, the CDR3 reads TGTGCCAGCAGCTTACCTCTACAGGGTGTAAGAACCTACGAGCAGTACTTC. Amino acid sequence: CASSLPLQGVRTYEQYF.

This chain uses TRBV5-5 with TRBJ2-7; 11 bases are shared with TRBD2. CDR1 and CDR2 (germline): SGHKS, YYEKEE (reference sequence). There are 17 residues in the CDR3. The ends lost 1 base at V and 4 bases at J; junction bases unmatched: 10. CDR3: CASSLLSMTSGNYEQYF. CDR3 bases: TGTGCCAGCAGCTTGTTATCGATGACTAGCGGGAATTACGAGCAGTACTTC.

The rearrangement joins TRBV7-3 to TRBJ2-3; tentative D call: TRBD2 (5 bases). Trimming left V 5 bases short and J 0 bases short, with 12 bases between. CDR3 length equals 15 residues. The germline V gene has CDR1 SGHTA and CDR2 FQGTGA. As DNA, the CDR3 is TGTGCCAGCAGCAAAAGCGGTGCTAGCACAGATACGCAGTATTTT. This encodes CASSKSGASTDTQYF.

The chain carries TRBV27 and TRBJ2-7, with D maybe TRBD2 (6 bases). CDR1 is MNHEY and CDR2 is SMNVEV in the germline V gene (reference sequence). This CDR3 region has 14 residues. Trimming removed 2 bases from V and 1 base from J, with 9 bases in between. CDR3 amino acids: CASSLLGGSYEQYF. In DNA form, the CDR3 reads TGTGCCAGCAGTTTACTCGGGGGTTCCTACGAGCAGTACTTC.

The V call is TRBV6-4, the J call TRBJ2-2; no clear D. V was trimmed by 2 bases and J by 4 bases, leaving 17 bases between them. The CDR3 is made up of 17 amino acids. Germline loops: CDR1 MRHNA, CDR2 SNTAGT. The CDR3 loop is CASSDTLQPGFTGELFF. CDR3 sequence (DNA): TGTGCCAGCAGTGACACCCTCCAGCCGGGCTTCACCGGGGAGCTGTTTTTT.

The rearrangement joins TRBV27 to TRBJ1-4; maybe TRBD1 (5 bases). CDR3 length: 14 residues. Germline CDR1 is MNHEY and CDR2 is SMNVEV (reference sequence). The V gene lost 3 bases and the J gene lost 2 bases, with 7 bases spanning the gap. This CDR3 reads CASSLKGTNEKLFF. DNA of the CDR3: TGTGCCAGCAGTTTGAAGGGGACTAATGAAAAACTGTTTTTT.

The rearrangement links TRBV6-5 to TRBJ2-1, with a possible D match to TRBD1 (6 bases). This CDR3 has 15 amino acids. The germline gives CDR1 MNHEY, CDR2 SVGAGI. Trimming left V 7 bases short and J 3 bases short, with 16 bases between. The CDR3 reads CASTLWTDDYNEQFF. The CDR3 DNA is TGTGCCAGCACCCTCTGGACAGACGACTACAATGAGCAGTTCTTC.

J is TRBJ2-1 and V is TRBV5-4; tentative D call: TRBD1 (5 bases). V lost 4 bases, J lost 10 bases, and 15 bases lay in between. The CDR3 is 13 amino acids. Germline values: CDR1 SGHNT, CDR2 YYREEE (reference sequence). CDR3 DNA: TGTGCCAGCAGCACTTTGGGGCCCGGGGAGCAGTTCTTC. It translates to CASSTLGPGEQFF.

Sample share makes this clone medium-sized. DNA for the CDR3: TGCAGCGTTGTCACTAGCGGAACCTACAATGAGCAGTTCTTC. This codes for CSVVTSGTYNEQFF. V is TRBV29-1 and J is TRBJ2-1; TRBD2 matches 8 bases. The germline CDR1 and CDR2 sequences are SQVTM and ANQGSEA. The trim removed 4 bases at V and 2 bases at J, leaving 4 bases unmatched. This CDR3 has 14 amino acids.

CDR3 sequence reads: CATCGGIACEQYF. The CDR3 DNA sequence: TGCGCCACTTGCGGGGGCATTGCTTGCGAGCAGTACTTC. The J gene is TRBJ2-5, the V gene TRBV5-1, with a tentative D call TRBD2 (7 bases). The J call may be mistaken, given a closer DNA end match to TRBJ2-7. The CDR3 consists of 13 residues. CDR1 SGHRS and CDR2 YFSETQ come from the germline V gene.

The rearrangement uses TRBV19 and TRBJ2-1, with D unclear. Germline assignment: CDR1 LNHDA and CDR2 SQIVND (reference sequence). Between the trimmed V and J ends, which lost 9 bases and 8 bases, there was a span of 11 bases. The CDR3 totals 11 residues. CDR3 loop: CASPKQYEQFF. The CDR3 bases are TGTGCCAGCCCTAAGCAGTATGAGCAGTTCTTC.

Here the CDR3 reads CASSDPGTSGRNEQFF. DNA of the CDR3: TGTGCCAGCAGCGACCCCGGGACTAGCGGAAGAAATGAGCAGTTCTTC. The chain joins TRBV9 to TRBJ2-1, with 11 nucleotides matching TRBD2. The J segment lost 7 bases and the V segment lost 3 bases, leaving 9 bases of the junction unmatched. The CDR3 is made up of 16 amino acids. From germline, CDR1 is SGDLS and CDR2 YYNGEE.

V and J are TRBV7-3 and TRBJ2-1; 13 bases are shared with TRBD2. Germline lookup yields CDR1 SGHTA and CDR2 FQGTGA. The CDR3 loop spans 22 amino acids. V lost 3 bases and J lost 2; bases outside the gene matches: 19. The CDR3 loop reads CASSFLPPSGLAGDGPYNEQFF. The CDR3 DNA reads TGTGCCAGCAGCTTCCTTCCACCCTCAGGACTAGCGGGAGACGGACCCTACAATGAGCAGTTCTTC.

The CDR3 loop reads CASSGLETYTQYF. The CDR3 nucleotides are TGTGCCAGCTCGGGACTAGAGACATATACGCAGTATTTT. V and J are TRBV27 and TRBJ2-3; 8 nucleotides agree with TRBD2. CDR1 and CDR2 from the germline V gene are MNHEY and SMNVEV (reference sequence). This CDR3 has 13 residues. After removal of 8 bases from V and 7 bases from J, the junction contained 8 bases not matched to a gene.

Many counts were recorded for this clone. J is TRBJ1-5 and V is TRBV28, with 8 bases that match TRBD1. The CDR3 extends over 13 amino acids. The ends lost 5 bases at V and 5 bases at J; junction bases unmatched: 2. CDR1 and CDR2 from the germline V gene are MDHEN and SYDVKM. This chain's CDR3 is CASSDRGYQPQHF. In nucleotides, the CDR3 is TGTGCCAGCAGTGACAGGGGTTATCAGCCCCAGCATTTT.

This clone came up a few times. The chain uses TRBV4-2 and TRBJ1-4; the D gene is possibly TRBD1 (6 bases). This CDR3 is 14 amino acids long. Trimming removed 1 base from V and 8 bases from J, with 11 bases in between. Germline V gene data show CDR1 as LGHNA and CDR2 as YNFKEQ. The CDR3 DNA sequence: TGTGCCAGCAGCCAAGGACAGGAGGGAGAAAAACTGTTTTTT. It encodes CASSQGQEGEKLFF.

This sequence joins TRBV4-2 and TRBJ2-1; 8 bases line up with TRBD2. CDR3 length: 14 amino acids. Trimming at V came to 3 bases and at J to 6 bases, leaving 4 bases not matched to a gene. From germline, CDR1 is LGHNA and CDR2 YNFKEQ. Here the CDR3 reads CASSHPLAGNEQFF. CDR3 bases: TGTGCCAGCAGCCATCCTCTAGCGGGCAATGAGCAGTTCTTC.

This clone is a singleton in its sample. The V gene is TRBV6-6, the J gene TRBJ2-7, with 11 positions matching TRBD2. The germline CDR1 and CDR2 sequences are MNHNY and SVGAGI (reference sequence). The CDR3 sequence is 13 residues long. V shed 6 bases, J shed 6 bases, and the junction held 4 bases outside the gene matches. In DNA form, the CDR3 reads TGTGCCAGCAGCCTAGCGGGAGGTATCGAGCAGTACTTC. Residues: CASSLAGGIEQYF.